This record covers a single T cell receptor beta chain. In the original analysis: Estimation of nucleated cell counts was performed using reference gene primer amplification. TCRdb keeps only in-frame clones here, not all; method: immunoSEQ multiplex PCR. The V and J calls and clone size are taken from that table; D and trimming were inferred from the DNA. The table has about 110,000 clones, about 70% seen once. This sample was taken from a study of blood T cell repertoires in COVID-19. Study-wide background: Samples came from the United States, Italy and Spain, spanning acute and convalescent COVID-19. The analysed material was cDNA or gDNA that came from T cells, B-cell-depleted T cells, or PBMCs.

The CDR3 length is 17 residues. With V trimmed by 5 bases and J by 0 bases, 6 bases remained unmatched. Germline V CDR1 and CDR2: MNHNY, SVGAGI (reference sequence). The receptor was isolated from a woman aged 60-75 years with acute or convalescent COVID-19. The gene calls are TRBV6-6 and TRBJ2-3; 12 positions agree with TRBD2. Sequencing was done on a sample of peripheral blood. CDR3 protein: CASSLRLAGESTDTQYF. CDR3 nucleotide sequence: TGTGCCAGCAGTCTAAGACTAGCGGGGGAGAGCACAGATACGCAGTATTTT.